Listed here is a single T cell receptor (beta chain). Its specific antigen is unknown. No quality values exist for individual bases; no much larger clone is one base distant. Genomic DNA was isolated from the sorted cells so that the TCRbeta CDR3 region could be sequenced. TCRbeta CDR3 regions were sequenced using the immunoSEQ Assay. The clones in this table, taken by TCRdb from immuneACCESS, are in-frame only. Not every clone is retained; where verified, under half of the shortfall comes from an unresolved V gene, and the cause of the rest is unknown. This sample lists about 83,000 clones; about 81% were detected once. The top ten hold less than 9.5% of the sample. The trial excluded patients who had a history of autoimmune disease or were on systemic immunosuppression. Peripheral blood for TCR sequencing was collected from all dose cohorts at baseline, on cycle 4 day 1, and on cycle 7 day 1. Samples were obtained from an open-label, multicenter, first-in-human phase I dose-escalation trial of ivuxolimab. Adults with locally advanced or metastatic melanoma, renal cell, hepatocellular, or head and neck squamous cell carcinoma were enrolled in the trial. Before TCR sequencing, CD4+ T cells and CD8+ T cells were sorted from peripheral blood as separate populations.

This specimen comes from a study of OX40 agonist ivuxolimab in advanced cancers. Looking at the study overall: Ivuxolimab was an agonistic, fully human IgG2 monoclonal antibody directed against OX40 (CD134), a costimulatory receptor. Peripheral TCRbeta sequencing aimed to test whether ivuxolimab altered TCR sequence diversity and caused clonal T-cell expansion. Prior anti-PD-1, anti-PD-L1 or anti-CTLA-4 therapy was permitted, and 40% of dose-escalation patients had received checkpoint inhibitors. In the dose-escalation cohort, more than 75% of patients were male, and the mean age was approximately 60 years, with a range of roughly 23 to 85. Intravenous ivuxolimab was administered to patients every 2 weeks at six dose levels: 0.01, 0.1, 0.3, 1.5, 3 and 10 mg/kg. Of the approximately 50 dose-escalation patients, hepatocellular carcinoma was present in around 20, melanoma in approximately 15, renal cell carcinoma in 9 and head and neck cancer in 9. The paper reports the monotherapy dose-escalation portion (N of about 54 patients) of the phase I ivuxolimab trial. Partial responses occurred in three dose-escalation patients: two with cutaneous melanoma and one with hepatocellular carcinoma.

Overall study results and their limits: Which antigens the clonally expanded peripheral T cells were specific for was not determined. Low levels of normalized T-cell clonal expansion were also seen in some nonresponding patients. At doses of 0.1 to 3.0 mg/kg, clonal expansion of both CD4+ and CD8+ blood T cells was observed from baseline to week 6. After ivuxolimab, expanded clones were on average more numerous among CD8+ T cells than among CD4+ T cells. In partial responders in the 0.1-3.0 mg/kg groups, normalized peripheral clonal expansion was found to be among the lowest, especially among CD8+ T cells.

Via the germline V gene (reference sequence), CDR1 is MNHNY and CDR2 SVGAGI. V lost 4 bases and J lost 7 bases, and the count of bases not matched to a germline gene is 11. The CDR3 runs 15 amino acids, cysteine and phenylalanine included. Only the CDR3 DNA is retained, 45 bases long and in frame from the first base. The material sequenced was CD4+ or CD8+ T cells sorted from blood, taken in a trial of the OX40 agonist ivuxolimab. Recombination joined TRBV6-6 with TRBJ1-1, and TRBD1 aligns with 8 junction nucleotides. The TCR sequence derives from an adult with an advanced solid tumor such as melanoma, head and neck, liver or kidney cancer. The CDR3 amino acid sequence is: CASSFLTGENNEAFF. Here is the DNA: TGTGCCAGCAGTTTCCTGACAGGGGAGAATAATGAAGCTTTCTTT.